The present entry profiles one T cell receptor (beta chain) with its context. The antigen remains undetermined. One base away lies a much larger clone, so this may be a sequencing read error. The CDR3 totals 16 residues. The V gene end was trimmed by 4 bases and the J gene end by 0 bases; junction bases not matched to a gene: 9. Germline CDR1 and CDR2: KGHSH and LQKENI. Time point of the sample: newly diagnosed GD, antithyroid drugs for less than 3 months. PBMCs provided the RNA from which the TCR library was made. This record comes from a study of regulatory T cells in long-lasting Graves disease. Study overall: For a period under 3 months, newly diagnosed Graves' patients had taken antithyroid drugs. General observations from the study: Segments TRBV28, TRBJ1-2 and TRBJ2-5 showed preferential usage in persistent disease.

Arm-PCR of CDR3 regions and iRepertoire HTBI primers were used to build TCR beta libraries. TCRdb fed the multiplex PCR reads into MiXCR, producing one record per CDR3 protein. The data show some 460,000 distinct CDR3 sequences, about 17% seen once. A further study also used this sample, focusing on T cells in Graves' hyperthyroidism and ophthalmopathy. That paper adds: A lack of ophthalmopathy progression within 18 months defined stable Graves' hyperthyroidism. The study used the HTBI primer set for a first-round RT-PCR of the TCR CDR3.

This material consisted of peripheral blood mononuclear cells (PBMCs), taken at new diagnosis, from a patient treated with antithyroid drugs. The receptor's source is a man aged 40-49 years with Graves disease. V is TRBV18 and J is TRBJ2-7, with 7 positions matching TRBD1. Written as DNA, the CDR3 is TGTGCCAGCTCACGGGGCAGGGGGACGAACTCCTACGAGCAGTACTTC. Residues: CASSRGRGTNSYEQYF.